The 20 T cell receptor beta chains presented below share a single source sample, sequenced in a study of PD-1 blockade in classical Hodgkin lymphoma. Generated by immunoSEQ multiplex PCR, the TCRdb table keeps only in-frame clones and is missing some. The repertoire holds around 30,000 clones, with roughly 91% as singletons. The time point was: newly diagnosed, previously untreated cHL patient sample. Magnetic depletion of unwanted cells isolated CD4+ T cells from thawed PBMCs. Sequenced: CD4+ T cells from blood. Source of these receptors: a human donor with classical Hodgkin lymphoma.

V gene TRBV7-2 combines with J gene TRBJ1-5, with D uncertain. Deletions cut 3 bases from V and 3 bases from J, with 6 bases between. Germline values: CDR1 SGHTA, CDR2 FQGNSA. The CDR3 length is 13 residues. CDR3 nucleotides: TGTGCCAGCAGCTTTGGGGTCAATCAGCCCCAGCATTTT. Translating gives CASSFGVNQPQHF.

This chain uses TRBV11-2 with TRBJ1-1, with D perhaps TRBD1 (6 bases). Germline CDR1 reads SGHAT; CDR2 reads FQNNGV. The CDR3 has 15 residues. V shed 6 bases and J shed 1 base, with 15 bases lying between them. The CDR3 nucleotides are TGTGCCAGCAGAGAACCAGGGGAGGGGAACACTGAAGCTTTCTTT. Protein product: CASREPGEGNTEAFF.

The chain is built from TRBV2 and TRBJ1-5, with D possibly matching TRBD1 (5 bases). This CDR3 is built from 13 residues. Germline V gives CDR1 SNHLY, CDR2 FYNNEI. Trimming shortened V by 4 bases and J by 4 bases, and 8 bases separated the two germline ends. In nucleotides, the CDR3 is TGTGCCAGCAGTGCAGGGCCGAATCAGCCCCAGCATTTT. This gives the protein CASSAGPNQPQHF.

The V gene is TRBV2, the J gene TRBJ1-4; D unclear. There are 15 residues in the CDR3. Germline-derived CDR1 and CDR2 are SNHLY and FYNNEI. V lost 4 bases and J lost 9, with 18 bases in between. The CDR3 spells CASSVEGSKIQKLFF. In DNA form, the CDR3 reads TGTGCCAGCAGTGTAGAGGGATCTAAAATCCAAAAACTGTTTTTT.

The chain combines TRBV5-6 with TRBJ2-5; 8 bases are shared with TRBD1. Germline trimming cut 4 bases from V and 4 bases from J; bases unmatched to any gene: 12. Germline CDR1 SGHDT, CDR2 YYEEEE. The CDR3 totals 16 residues. This CDR3 is CASSTTRQGIGETQYF. As DNA, the CDR3 is TGTGCCAGCAGCACCACCCGACAGGGGATAGGAGAGACCCAGTACTTC.

The V and J genes are TRBV11-2 and TRBJ1-1, with D uncertain. This CDR3 is built from 14 residues. Germline V gives CDR1 SGHAT, CDR2 FQNNGV. V was clipped by 1 base and J by 0 bases, with 6 bases between them. CDR3 DNA: TGTGCCAGCAGCTTAGGGGTCTTGAACACTGAAGCTTTCTTT. Translation gives CASSLGVLNTEAFF.

The chain joins TRBV5-5 to TRBJ1-5, with TRBD1 matching 7 bases. Trimming cost V 1 base and J 6 bases; bases outside gene matches: 4. The length of the CDR3 is 14 residues. Per germline, CDR1 SGHKS and CDR2 YYEKEE (reference sequence). The CDR3 is CASSLYKGAQPQHF. CDR3 coding DNA: TGTGCCAGCAGCTTGTATAAGGGGGCTCAGCCCCAGCATTTT.

The CDR3 DNA reads as TGTGCCAGCAGTGTCGGGGGGACCAAAAACATTCAGTACTTC. This sequence encodes CASSVGGTKNIQYF. This rearrangement joins TRBV6-1 to TRBJ2-4; TRBD2 aligns across 7 bases. Trimming cost V 4 bases and J 2 bases; bases outside gene matches: 2. Germline V lookup: CDR1 MNHNS, CDR2 SASEGT. The CDR3 runs to 14 residues.

The chain recombines TRBV2 with TRBJ1-2; D unclear. CDR3 length: 14 residues. The germline V gene has CDR1 SNHLY and CDR2 FYNNEI. Trimming left V 1 base short and J 4 bases short, with 10 bases between. The CDR3 DNA reads as TGTGCCAGCAGTGAAGAAAGAACAGCCTATGGCTACACCTTC. It specifies CASSEERTAYGYTF.

This clone was observed once. V is TRBV6-5 and J is TRBJ1-2; 7 bases line up with TRBD1. V shed 8 bases, J shed 6 bases, and the junction held 9 bases outside the gene matches. CDR1 MNHEY and CDR2 SVGAGI come from the germline V gene. This CDR3 has 13 amino acids. The CDR3 coding sequence is TGTGCCAGCTCTAGGGGGCGGGATAATGGCTACACCTTC. Translation: CASSRGRDNGYTF.

This sequence joins TRBV28 and TRBJ2-7; TRBD2 matches at 7 bases. CDR3 length equals 13 residues. V lost 5 bases, J lost 2 bases, and 3 bases stayed unmatched. Germline lookup yields CDR1 MDHEN and CDR2 SYDVKM. This CDR3 is CASSGGGPYEQYF. CDR3 DNA: TGTGCCAGCAGTGGGGGGGGTCCCTACGAGCAGTACTTC.

The gene calls are TRBV11-2 and TRBJ1-5; TRBD1 agrees at 7 bases. The CDR3 is made up of 15 amino acids. The V gene's germline CDR1 is SGHAT and CDR2 FQNNGV. Losses at the gene ends were 3 bases for V and 4 bases for J; bases not matched to a gene: 6. CDR3 sequence (DNA): TGTGCCAGCAGCTTGGAGGGGGCAGCGAATCAGCCCCAGCATTTT. Translated, it gives CASSLEGAANQPQHF.

This clone came up a few times. The chain links TRBV7-2 to TRBJ1-2; a weak D match, TRBD1 (6 bases). CDR3 size: 15 residues. Per the germline V gene, CDR1 is SGHTA and CDR2 is FQGNSA. The V end lost 2 bases, the J end lost 7 bases, and 17 bases lay between the germline ends. In nucleotides, the CDR3 is TGTGCCAGCAGCTTACAGGACAGTGGACTTATTGGCTACACCTTC. It is translated as CASSLQDSGLIGYTF.

The chain's CDR3 is CASSLLAGRNQPQHF. The CDR3 nucleotides are TGTGCCAGCAGTTTACTGGCAGGGAGGAATCAGCCCCAGCATTTT. The chain joins TRBV27 to TRBJ1-5; D is perhaps TRBD1 (5 bases). Germline V gene lookup returns CDR1 MNHEY and CDR2 SMNVEV (reference sequence). V was clipped by 2 bases and J by 4 bases, with 12 bases between them. This CDR3 spans 15 amino acids.

The chain links TRBV6-5 to TRBJ1-3; no reliable D call. Germline CDR1 is MNHEY and CDR2 is SVGAGI. The germline V and J ends were trimmed by 8 bases and 4 bases, with 15 bases remaining between them. This CDR3 is built from 14 residues. The CDR3: CASSGPDGGNTIYF. The CDR3 coding sequence is TGTGCCAGCTCTGGGCCCGACGGAGGAAACACCATATATTTT.

V usage is TRBV29-1 and J usage is TRBJ2-1; D might be TRBD2 (6 bases). V was pared by 4 bases and J by 0 bases, with 13 bases between. This CDR3 has 15 residues. Looked up from germline, CDR1 is SQVTM and CDR2 is ANQGSEA. CDR3 DNA sequence: TGCAGCGTTGTTATGGGACTTAGCTCCTACAATGAGCAGTTCTTC. Translation gives CSVVMGLSSYNEQFF.

The chain links TRBV10-3 to TRBJ2-5; 7 nucleotides line up with TRBD2. J gave up 3 bases and V 1 base, and 5 bases lay outside the gene matches. This CDR3 has 15 amino acids. Germline CDR1 reads ENHRY; CDR2 reads SYGVKD. The CDR3 nucleotides are TGTGCCATCAGTGAGTGGGCGGCGGGAGAAGAGACCCAGTACTTC. Residues: CAISEWAAGEETQYF.

In its sample, this clone was seen once. As DNA, the CDR3 is TGTGCCAGCAGCTGGGCCTCGGGGGGCACAGATACGCAGTATTTT. This gives the protein CASSWASGGTDTQYF. The chain joins TRBV7-9 to TRBJ2-3, with a tentative D call TRBD2 (6 bases). The V gene lost 4 bases and the J gene lost 1 base, with 12 bases spanning the gap. Germline CDR1 SEHNR, CDR2 FQNEAQ (reference sequence). The CDR3 runs to 15 residues.

This clone was observed a single time. The chain recombines TRBV7-2 with TRBJ1-2, with D possibly TRBD1 on 6 matching bases. The CDR3 is made up of 13 amino acids. With 5 bases removed from V and 7 bases from J, the gap between germline ends came to 14 bases. CDR1 SGHTA and CDR2 FQGNSA come from the germline V gene. The CDR3 DNA reads as TGTGCCAGCAGCCATACAGGGTGGTTTGGCTACACCTTC. It specifies CASSHTGWFGYTF. The full variable domain, with the rest looked up from reference TRBV7-2 and TRBJ1-2, is GAGVSQSPSNKVTEKGKDVELRCDPISGHTALYWYRQSLGQGLEFLIYFQGNSAPDKSGLPSDRFSAERTGGSVSTLTIQRTQQEDSAVYLCASSHTGWFGYTFGSGTRLTVV.

The gene calls are TRBV28 and TRBJ2-7; TRBD1 or TRBD2 may be the D gene (5 bases each). Germline V lookup: CDR1 MDHEN, CDR2 SYDVKM. The V gene lost 2 bases and the J gene lost 6 bases, with 17 bases spanning the gap. This CDR3 has 15 amino acids. The CDR3 is CASSLGSQGEGEQYF. The DNA of the CDR3 is TGTGCCAGCAGTTTAGGGAGTCAGGGAGAGGGCGAGCAGTACTTC.